This TCR beta chain was sequenced for a study of persistence of HIV-infected CD4 T cells. V dropped 11 bases and J dropped 2; count of bases not matched to a gene: 8. The CDR3 runs to 13 residues. The germline V gene has CDR1 MNHEY and CDR2 SVGAGI. For this clone: Its antigen is not identified.

Overlapping HIV-1 Gag 15-mer peptides at roughly 1 ug per peptide per mL were used. Sorted nonresponding memory CD4+ T cells were CD40L-negative, CD69-negative, CD45RO-high. The immunoSEQ assay was version 4, run in survey mode. TCRdb keeps only in-frame clones here, not all; method: immunoSEQ multiplex PCR. The table records 30,000 or so clones, approximately 80% of them present only once. This chain uses TRBV6-5 with TRBJ1-2; 7 bases match TRBD1. This material consisted of CD4+ T cells sorted from PBMCs after approximately 19-hour stimulation, taken from a patient who received antiretroviral therapy. This clonotype was sampled from an adult woman with HIV who was CMV-seropositive. Here the CDR3 DNA reads TGTGCCGTACAAGACAGGGCCAACTATGGCTACACCTTC. Its protein is CAVQDRANYGYTF.